These 29 T cell receptor beta chains originate from one sample sequenced in a study of blood T cells in healthy people across ages. Primers used in a second PCR of roughly 7 to 12 cycles were a sample-barcoded 5' primer and a J-beta primer mix. TCRdb reprocessed the 5' RACE reads via MiXCR and lists one record per CDR3 protein. The sample contains approximately 1,000,000 distinct CDR3 sequences, 45% of which appear only once. The sample was blood. The receptors derive from a woman aged 55-70 years in good health.

The V gene is TRBV20-1, the J gene TRBJ1-1; perhaps TRBD1 as D (6 bases). CDR1 DFQATT and CDR2 SNEGSKA come from the germline V gene (reference sequence). With 3 bases removed from V and 6 bases from J, the gap between germline ends came to 14 bases. The CDR3 runs 13 residues. CDR3 residues: CSARLVGGSEAFF. The CDR3 nucleotides read TGCAGTGCTAGGTTGGTAGGGGGATCTGAAGCTTTCTTT.

The V gene is TRBV29-1, the J gene TRBJ1-4; D unresolved. Germline V CDR1 and CDR2: SQVTM, ANQGSEA. The CDR3 loop spans 16 amino acids. V lost 7 bases to trimming and J lost 6 bases, with 24 bases between them. CDR3 DNA sequence: TGCAGCGCCTTAGGAGTACCCAGAGGGCGGGATGAAAAACTGTTTTTT. Protein: CSALGVPRGRDEKLFF.

V gene TRBV21-1 combines with J gene TRBJ1-2; the table calls TRBD1, which could not be checked here. TRBV21-1 is described as a pseudogene. This CDR3 spans 16 amino acids. CDR3 loop: CASSTPDRGSGYGYTF. The CDR3 DNA sequence: TGTGCCAGCAGCACCCCTGACAGGGGGTCTGGCTATGGCTACACCTTC.

Only a few counts were recorded for this clonotype. V and J are TRBV10-1 and TRBJ2-7; D is possibly TRBD2 (5 bases). The V end was cut by 0 bases, the J end by 5 bases, with 11 bases between. CDR3 size: 14 residues. Germline CDR1 is WNHNN and CDR2 is SYGVQD (reference sequence). As DNA, the CDR3 is TGCGCCAGCAGTGAGTCGGGTGGGAGTGACGAGCAGTACTTC. It yields the protein CASSESGGSDEQYF.

The CDR3 loop is CASSHSAGTEDTQYF. CDR3 coding DNA: TGTGCCAGCAGCCATTCGGCCGGGACTGAAGATACGCAGTATTTT. The chain employs TRBV6-5 and TRBJ2-3, with D perhaps matching TRBD2 (6 bases). V lost 6 bases to trimming and J lost 5 bases, with 18 bases between them. Germline-derived CDR1 and CDR2 are MNHEY and SVGAGI. CDR3 length equals 15 residues.

This chain joins TRBV18 and TRBJ2-4; D not resolved. Between the trimmed V and J ends, which lost 0 bases and 8 bases, there was a span of 11 bases. This CDR3 is built from 14 residues. CDR1 is KGHSH and CDR2 is LQKENI in the germline V gene. The CDR3 spells CASSPPVPADIQYF. In DNA form, the CDR3 reads TGTGCCAGCTCACCACCGGTTCCGGCGGACATTCAGTACTTC.

This clonotype showed up just a few times. The rearrangement uses TRBV20-1 and TRBJ2-1; 12 bases agree with TRBD2. The germline V gene encodes CDR1 DFQATT and CDR2 SNEGSKA (reference sequence). V shed 0 bases and J 10 bases; nucleotides not matched to a gene: 10. The CDR3 contains 16 residues. This CDR3 reads CSARDLGTSGFREQFF. CDR3 DNA sequence: TGCAGTGCTAGAGATCTAGGGACTAGCGGGTTCAGGGAGCAGTTCTTC.

Comments on this clonotype: Just one base apart from a much larger clone, this may be a read error. The chain combines TRBV11-2 with TRBJ2-1; possibly TRBD2 for D (6 bases). The CDR3 sequence is 15 residues long. From germline, CDR1 is SGHAT and CDR2 FQNNGV. V lost 5 bases, J lost 6 bases, and 17 bases lay in between. The CDR3 DNA reads TGTGCCAGCAGCAGGGGACTCTCCCAAGGCAATGAGCAGTTCTTC. Translation: CASSRGLSQGNEQFF.

As for this clonotype: The junction shows a germline mismatch at one end, possibly a read error. The genes are TRBV12-3 or TRBV12-4 and TRBJ1-1, with a possible D match to TRBD1 (6 bases). The CDR3 runs to 14 residues. This CDR3 reads CAGSGPGDDSEAFF. Here the CDR3 DNA reads TGTGCCGGCAGTGGACCAGGGGACGACTCTGAAGCTTTCTTT.

This chain links TRBV7-9 with TRBJ1-5; no firm D call. This CDR3 has 11 residues. CDR1 and CDR2 from the germline V gene are SEHNR and FQNEAQ (reference sequence). Trimming took off 5 bases at V and 9 bases at J, with 8 bases between the two ends. The CDR3 sequence: CASSIVGPQHF. CDR3 bases: TGTGCCAGCAGCATAGTGGGGCCCCAGCATTTT. The full variable domain, with the rest looked up from reference TRBV7-9 and TRBJ1-5, is DTGVSQNPRHKITKRGQNVTFRCDPISEHNRLYWYRQTLGQGPEFLTYFQNEAQLEKSRLLSDRFSAERPKGSFSTLEIQRTEQGDSAMYLCASSIVGPQHFGDGTRLSIL.

This clonotype has more than one count but fewer than ten. The V call is TRBV2, the J call TRBJ2-5; weak D call: TRBD1 (5 bases). With 7 bases removed from V and 3 bases from J, the gap between germline ends came to 9 bases. Germline CDR1 SNHLY, CDR2 FYNNEI. CDR3 length: 12 amino acids. CDR3 DNA sequence: TGTGCCAGCACGGTCAGGGAAGAGACCCAGTACTTC. It specifies CASTVREETQYF. The full variable domain, completed using reference TRBV2 and TRBJ2-5, is EPEVTQTPSHQVTQMGQEVILRCVPISNHLYFYWYRQILGQKVEFLVSFYNNEISEKSEIFDDQFSVERPDGSNFTLKIRSTKLEDSAMYFCASTVREETQYFGPGTRLLVL.

This clonotype was detected a few times. The chain employs TRBV12-5 and TRBJ1-1; the D gene is possibly TRBD1 (6 bases). Per germline, CDR1 LGHNT and CDR2 FRNRAP. Trimming cost V 4 bases and J 10 bases, with 10 bases left between them. The CDR3 covers 11 residues. The CDR3 is CASGSTGRAFF. The CDR3 DNA reads TGTGCTAGTGGTTCCACAGGGAGAGCTTTCTTT. The full variable domain, rest sourced from reference TRBV12-5 and TRBJ1-1, is DARVTQTPRHKVTEMGQEVTMRCQPILGHNTVFWYRQTMMQGLELLAYFRNRAPLDDSGMPKDRFSAEMPDATLATLKIQPSEPRDSAVYFCASGSTGRAFFGQGTRLTVV.

In this sample, this clonotype turned up a few times. This chain links TRBV7-2 with TRBJ1-2; tentative D call: TRBD1 (6 bases). Between the trimmed V and J ends, which lost 6 bases and 8 bases, there was a span of 19 bases. The CDR3 has 14 amino acids. Per the germline V gene, CDR1 is SGHTA and CDR2 is FQGNSA. The CDR3 DNA is TGTGCCAGCAGTCGCCTGTGGGGGGCGAGGGGCTACACCTTC. This sequence encodes CASSRLWGARGYTF.

This chain links TRBV6-5 with TRBJ1-6; D call uncertain. CDR3 size: 12 residues. The germline gives CDR1 MNHEY, CDR2 SVGAGI. Trimming left V 8 bases short and J 7 bases short, with 9 bases between. Written as DNA, the CDR3 is TGTGCCAGCGGCTTTAAGAATTCACCCCTCCACTTT. This sequence encodes CASGFKNSPLHF.

At least ten counts were recorded for this clonotype. The chain employs TRBV29-1 and TRBJ2-1; D ambiguous. The germline gives CDR1 SQVTM, CDR2 ANQGSEA. The CDR3 consists of 12 residues. The V end was cut by 7 bases, the J end by 0 bases, with 7 bases between. The CDR3 sequence is CSAGSSYNEQFF. Written as DNA, the CDR3 is TGCAGCGCCGGAAGCTCCTACAATGAGCAGTTCTTC.

The sample holds a few counts of this clonotype. The CDR3 is CATSAQTGAKDSPLHF. DNA of the CDR3: TGTGCCACCAGTGCCCAAACAGGGGCCAAGGATTCACCCCTCCACTTT. This sequence joins TRBV24-1 and TRBJ1-6; 7 bases align to TRBD1. Germline V gene data show CDR1 as KGHDR and CDR2 as SFDVKD. The V and J ends lost 5 bases and 8 bases, in that order; junction bases with no gene match: 11. This CDR3 has 16 residues.

The chain joins TRBV12-3 or TRBV12-4 to TRBJ1-2; D gene unclear. This CDR3 contains 12 residues. V lost 3 bases, J lost 7 bases, and 9 bases lay in between. CDR3 DNA: TGTGCCAGCAGTTTTCCAGGATCTGGCTACACCTTC. Translated: CASSFPGSGYTF.

This clonotype was observed a few times. The rearrangement uses TRBV4-1 and TRBJ2-1; unclear D gene. The CDR3 is 17 amino acids. Germline lookup yields CDR1 MGHRA and CDR2 YSYEKL. Trimming removed 0 bases from V and 8 bases from J, with 20 bases in between. The DNA of the CDR3 is TGCGCCAGCAGCCAAGAATCCGGTGGCGTATGGGGTTATGAGCAGTTCTTC. Its translation is CASSQESGGVWGYEQFF.

The rearrangement joins TRBV7-9 to TRBJ2-3; TRBD2 is a possible D gene (6 bases). The germline CDR1 and CDR2 sequences are SEHNR and FQNEAQ (reference sequence). The CDR3 covers 15 residues. V lost 5 bases and J 4 bases, leaving 16 bases between the germline ends. This chain's CDR3 is CASSGVGLASDTQYF. Here the CDR3 DNA reads TGTGCCAGCAGCGGAGTGGGCCTAGCGTCAGATACGCAGTATTTT.

The chain carries TRBV7-2 and TRBJ1-2; 7 bases match TRBD1. Germline V CDR1 and CDR2: SGHTA, FQGNSA. The CDR3 consists of 16 residues. The J segment lost 0 bases and the V segment lost 1 base, leaving 5 bases of the junction unmatched. CDR3 DNA sequence: TGTGCCAGCAGCTTAGAGACAGGGTTGGCTAACTATGGCTACACCTTC. Protein: CASSLETGLANYGYTF.

The chain uses TRBV7-8 and TRBJ2-6, with D perhaps assigned TRBD1 or TRBD2 (5 bases each). The V end lost 5 bases, the J end lost 9 bases, and 23 bases lay between the germline ends. This CDR3 region has 17 residues. CDR1 and CDR2 from the germline V gene are SGHVS and FQNEAQ. The CDR3 protein is CASSQRGAGAQGNVLTF. The CDR3 coding sequence is TGTGCCAGCAGCCAAAGAGGGGCCGGGGCTCAAGGCAACGTCCTGACTTTC.

This clonotype was seen a few times. The gene calls are TRBV12-3 or TRBV12-4 and TRBJ2-5; a weak D match, TRBD1 (5 bases). The CDR3 runs 13 residues. V was clipped by 3 bases and J by 6 bases, with 11 bases between them. CDR3 residues: CASSFGQGQTQYF. The CDR3 DNA is TGTGCCAGCAGTTTTGGACAAGGACAGACCCAGTACTTC.

The V and J genes are TRBV5-5 and TRBJ1-5, with 8 bases fitting TRBD1. The V gene's germline CDR1 is SGHKS and CDR2 YYEKEE (reference sequence). The CDR3 extends over 17 amino acids. Trimming removed 0 bases from V and 4 bases from J; junction bases left unmatched: 9. CDR3 amino acids: CASSLASGGAYNQPQHF. CDR3 DNA: TGTGCCAGCAGCTTGGCCTCAGGGGGCGCGTATAATCAGCCCCAGCATTTT. The variable domain in full, with the rest retrieved from reference TRBV5-5 and TRBJ1-5, is DAGVTQSPTHLIKTRGQQVTLRCSPISGHKSVSWYQQVLGQGPQFIFQYYEKEERGRGNFPDRFSARQFPNYSSELNVNALLLGDSALYLCASSLASGGAYNQPQHFGDGTRLSIL.

The sample holds many counts of this clonotype. This rearrangement joins TRBV15 to TRBJ2-6, with D possibly matching TRBD1 (6 bases). The CDR3 runs 18 residues. Between the trimmed V and J ends, which lost 1 base and 1 base, there was a span of 14 bases. CDR1 LNHNV and CDR2 YYDKDF come from the germline V gene (reference sequence). The CDR3 protein is CATSRAEGTGSGANVLTF. CDR3 nucleotide sequence: TGTGCCACCAGCAGAGCAGAGGGTACAGGGTCTGGGGCCAACGTCCTGACTTTC.

This clonotype appeared a few times. CDR3 sequence reads: CASSGIAGDEQYF. For the CDR3, the DNA is TGTGCCAGCAGTGGTATAGCGGGAGACGAGCAGTACTTC. This rearrangement joins TRBV27 to TRBJ2-7; 9 bases agree with TRBD2. CDR3 length: 13 residues. Losses at the gene ends were 5 bases for V and 5 bases for J; bases not matched to a gene: 4. From germline, CDR1 is MNHEY and CDR2 SMNVEV (reference sequence).

The chain carries TRBV5-1 and TRBJ1-4; D unresolved. V was trimmed by 4 bases and J by 2 bases, leaving 18 bases between them. The V gene's germline CDR1 is SGHRS and CDR2 YFSETQ. The CDR3 sequence is 17 residues long. CDR3 DNA sequence: TGCGCCAGCAGCGAGCGCCTGATGGTTGGCACTAATGAAAAACTGTTTTTT. Translation: CASSERLMVGTNEKLFF.

This clonotype was picked up a small number of times. V usage is TRBV29-1 and J usage is TRBJ2-1; no definite D call. The tail of the sequence fits TRBJ2-7 better, so the J call may be wrong. The CDR3 sequence is 14 residues long. Per germline, CDR1 SQVTM and CDR2 ANQGSEA. Here the CDR3 DNA reads TGCAGCGCCACGCCCCAGACTGGCTACAATGAGCAGTACTTC. Encoded protein: CSATPQTGYNEQYF.

The table lists this clonotype with a few counts. V gene TRBV15 combines with J gene TRBJ2-1; the D is unclear. CDR3 size: 12 residues. The V gene lost 4 bases and the J gene lost 8 bases, with 9 bases spanning the gap. CDR1 LNHNV and CDR2 YYDKDF come from the germline V gene (reference sequence). CDR3 sequence: CATSNPPDEQFF. CDR3 DNA sequence: TGTGCCACCAGCAACCCCCCGGATGAGCAGTTCTTC.

There are a few counts of this clonotype. V and J are TRBV9 and TRBJ2-7; D gene unclear. Trimming removed 4 bases from V and 0 bases from J, with 17 bases in between. The CDR3 has 16 amino acids. The V gene's germline CDR1 is SGDLS and CDR2 YYNGEE. The CDR3 sequence is CASSLRKRPSSYEQYF. The DNA for the CDR3 is TGTGCCAGCAGCTTAAGGAAGCGCCCGAGCTCCTACGAGCAGTACTTC.